These 30 T cell receptor beta chains share one sample of origin, sequenced in a study of T-cell reconstitution after alpha-beta-depleted transplantation in children. Unique molecular identifiers were built into the TCRbeta library. MiXCR was run by TCRdb on the PCR reads, yielding one entry per CDR3 protein. The sample contains 300,000 to 350,000 distinct CDR3 sequences, roughly 15% of which appear only once. The specimen was PBMCs, mostly from graft donor cells, collected 360 days after TCRalphabeta/CD19-depleted stem cell transplant. These receptors were obtained from a male patient aged 2 to 10 who had a stem cell transplant for acute lymphoblastic leukemia, so the T cells may come from the graft donor.

To note about this clonotype: This may come from a read error, since a much larger clone is one base off. This chain uses TRBV7-2 with TRBJ2-2, with 12 positions matching TRBD2. V was pared by 6 bases and J by 6 bases, with 5 bases of the junction left unmatched. CDR1 and CDR2 (germline): SGHTA, FQGNSA. The CDR3 sequence is 15 residues long. CDR3 sequence: CASSSTSGSAGELFF. The CDR3 DNA reads TGTGCCAGCAGTTCGACTAGCGGGAGCGCCGGGGAGCTGTTTTTT.

The J gene is TRBJ2-3, the V gene TRBV28; 11 nucleotides line up with TRBD2. Germline assignment: CDR1 MDHEN and CDR2 SYDVKM. CDR3 length equals 13 residues. In DNA form, the CDR3 reads TGTGCTACTAGCGGGAGTCGGGCAGATACGCAGTATTTT. The encoded protein is CATSGSRADTQYF.

The gene calls are TRBV19 and TRBJ1-2, with 7 bases lining up with TRBD1. Germline V gene lookup returns CDR1 LNHDA and CDR2 SQIVND (reference sequence). The CDR3 sequence is 15 residues long. V shed 5 bases, J shed 5 bases, and the junction held 11 bases outside the gene matches. CDR3 loop: CASSYTGTALYGYTF. The CDR3 DNA follows: TGTGCCAGTAGTTACACCGGGACAGCCCTTTATGGCTACACCTTC.

Many counts were recorded for this clonotype. The chain combines TRBV5-1 with TRBJ2-2; the match to TRBD1 covers 7 bases. The CDR3 loop spans 16 amino acids. Germline V lookup: CDR1 SGHRS, CDR2 YFSETQ. V was clipped by 2 bases and J by 0 bases; unmatched bases: 4. CDR3 DNA: TGCGCCAGCAGCTTTGCTACAGGGGCGAACACCGGGGAGCTGTTTTTT. Translated, it gives CASSFATGANTGELFF. Filled out from reference TRBV5-1 and TRBJ2-2, the complete variable domain reads KAGVTQTPRYLIKTRGQQVTLSCSPISGHRSVSWYQQTPGQGLQFLFEYFSETQRNKGNFPGRFSGRQFSNSRSEMNVSTLELGDSALYLCASSFATGANTGELFFGEGSRLTVL.

At least ten counts were recorded for this clonotype. The chain joins TRBV28 to TRBJ2-1, with TRBD2 matching 9 bases. With 2 bases clipped from V and 7 bases from J, the junction kept 6 bases outside the gene matches. CDR1 MDHEN and CDR2 SYDVKM come from the germline V gene. The CDR3 consists of 15 residues. The CDR3 bases are TGTGCCAGCAGTTTAGTTAGCGGGAGTGTGAATGAGCAGTTCTTC. It encodes CASSLVSGSVNEQFF.

The CDR3 here is CSAPLDGELFF. The CDR3 nucleotides read TGCAGTGCCCCTTTAGACGGGGAGCTGTTTTTT. The chain employs TRBV20-1 and TRBJ2-2; no clear D. The V end lost 6 bases, the J end lost 7 bases, and 9 bases lay between the germline ends. Germline V gives CDR1 DFQATT, CDR2 SNEGSKA (reference sequence). This CDR3 is 11 amino acids long.

This clonotype has ten or more counts. This chain connects TRBV10-2 to TRBJ2-3; TRBD1 aligns across 10 bases. V was pared by 0 bases and J by 3 bases, with 9 bases of the junction left unmatched. Germline CDR1 and CDR2: WSHSY and SAAADI. This CDR3 has 18 amino acids. In nucleotides, the CDR3 is TGCGCCAGCAGTGAGTCGGAGGTAGTGGGACAGGGGACAGATACGCAGTATTTT. Amino acids: CASSESEVVGQGTDTQYF.

This clonotype was seen more than once but under ten times. The chain combines TRBV29-1 with TRBJ1-1; tentatively, D is TRBD1 (5 bases). The CDR3 extends over 12 amino acids. Trimming cost V 4 bases and J 2 bases, with 8 bases left between them. Looked up from germline, CDR1 is SQVTM and CDR2 is ANQGSEA. The CDR3 bases are TGCAGCGTTGGCGGGGCCAACACTGAAGCTTTCTTT. It yields the protein CSVGGANTEAFF.

The J gene is TRBJ2-3, the V gene TRBV9, with 10 bases aligning to TRBD1. After removal of 4 bases from V and 5 bases from J, the junction contained 7 bases not matched to a gene. From germline, CDR1 is SGDLS and CDR2 YYNGEE. This CDR3 spans 15 amino acids. CDR3 amino acids: CASSSRQGAIDTQYF. Here the CDR3 DNA reads TGTGCCAGCAGCTCGCGACAGGGGGCTATAGATACGCAGTATTTT.

The rearrangement joins TRBV5-4 to TRBJ1-4, with 7 bases fitting TRBD1. V dropped 3 bases and J dropped 8; count of bases not matched to a gene: 4. Germline V gene sequence: CDR1 SGHNT, CDR2 YYREEE (reference sequence). The CDR3 has 13 residues. The CDR3 protein is CASSSGQKEKLFF. In DNA form, the CDR3 reads TGTGCCAGCAGCTCGGGACAGAAAGAAAAACTGTTTTTT.

The CDR3 here is CASSLVGTSGNYEQYF. The CDR3 DNA reads TGTGCCAGCAGTTTAGTGGGGACTAGCGGGAACTACGAGCAGTACTTC. V gene TRBV27 combines with J gene TRBJ2-7, with 13 nucleotides matching TRBD2. V shed 2 bases and J 3 bases; nucleotides not matched to a gene: 4. The CDR3 sequence is 16 residues long. Germline V gene sequence: CDR1 MNHEY, CDR2 SMNVEV (reference sequence).

In its sample, this clonotype was seen many times. An end of the junction differs from the germline gene, which may be a read error. This chain links TRBV9 with TRBJ2-7; the match to TRBD1 covers 8 bases. Germline lookup yields CDR1 SGDLS and CDR2 YYNGEE. The CDR3 spans 13 residues. The DNA of the CDR3 is TGTGCCAGCAGCGTCCTTTGGACAGGGCTCATGTATTTC. This translates into CASSVLWTGLMYF.

Notes on this clonotype: Just one base apart from a much larger clone, this may be a read error. The rearrangement uses TRBV25-1 and TRBJ2-7; D is ambiguous. The CDR3 runs 11 residues. The germline V gene has CDR1 MGHDK and CDR2 SYGVNS. CDR3 loop: CASRLGHELYF. The CDR3 region has the DNA TGTGCCAGCAGGCTAGGGCACGAGCTGTACTTC.

The V gene is TRBV12-3 or TRBV12-4, the J gene TRBJ2-1; 7 nucleotides align to TRBD2. This CDR3 has 13 amino acids. V lost 4 bases and J lost 8; bases outside the gene matches: 5. CDR3 sequence (DNA): TGTGCCAGCAGTTCGACTAGCATCCATGAGCAGTTCTTC. Translation: CASSSTSIHEQFF.

The V and J genes are TRBV4-3 and TRBJ2-7; TRBD1 or TRBD2 may be the D gene (5 bases each). CDR1 and CDR2 (germline): LGHNA, YSLEER. V was cut by 0 bases and J by 5 bases, with 20 bases left in between. The CDR3 totals 17 residues. This chain's CDR3 is CASSQDPPGLGKDEQYF. The CDR3 DNA reads TGCGCCAGCAGCCAAGATCCCCCGGGGCTAGGCAAGGACGAGCAGTACTTC.

This clonotype came up many times. The chain carries TRBV4-1 and TRBJ1-5; 11 positions match TRBD1. With 0 bases clipped from V and 4 bases from J, the junction kept 8 bases outside the gene matches. The CDR3 is 18 residues long. The germline CDR1 and CDR2 sequences are MGHRA and YSYEKL. As DNA, the CDR3 is TGCGCCAGCAGCCAAGATCCTCTTGGGGACAGGGGGAATCAGCCCCAGCATTTT. Protein sequence: CASSQDPLGDRGNQPQHF.

This clonotype showed up just a few times. The chain combines TRBV20-1 with TRBJ2-2; no reliable D call. V gave up 2 bases and J gave up 1 base, with 8 bases separating them. Germline V gene sequence: CDR1 DFQATT, CDR2 SNEGSKA (reference sequence). The CDR3 contains 14 residues. CDR3 region: CSARSRGNTGELFF. For the CDR3, the DNA is TGCAGTGCTAGATCTCGTGGGAACACCGGGGAGCTGTTTTTT.

This clonotype was observed a handful of times. The chain has TRBV9 and TRBJ2-7, with D uncertain. The CDR3 extends over 13 amino acids. V gave up 4 bases and J gave up 5 bases, with 13 bases separating them. Germline CDR1 and CDR2: SGDLS and YYNGEE. CDR3 coding DNA: TGTGCCAGCAGCTCCGACAATTCCCACGAGCAGTACTTC. Encoded protein: CASSSDNSHEQYF.

This clonotype came up a few times. The chain uses TRBV7-9 and TRBJ2-5; D is perhaps TRBD2 (6 bases). This CDR3 has 13 amino acids. The germline CDR1 and CDR2 sequences are SEHNR and FQNEAQ (reference sequence). The V end was cut by 5 bases, the J end by 3 bases, with 10 bases between. In DNA, the CDR3 is TGTGCCAGCAGCCCGACTAGTGAAGAGACCCAGTACTTC. The encoded protein is CASSPTSEETQYF.

Many counts were recorded for this clonotype. The chain combines TRBV27 with TRBJ2-7; 9 bases are a match to TRBD1. There are 15 residues in the CDR3. Germline loops: CDR1 MNHEY, CDR2 SMNVEV (reference sequence). Trimming cost V 5 bases and J 4 bases; bases outside gene matches: 9. CDR3 sequence (DNA): TGTGCCAGCAGTACGACCGGGACAGGGAGGTACGAGCAGTACTTC. This encodes CASSTTGTGRYEQYF.

The genes are TRBV5-1 and TRBJ2-7; a weak D match, TRBD2 (6 bases). Germline V gene data show CDR1 as SGHRS and CDR2 as YFSETQ. CDR3 size: 16 residues. The V end lost 5 bases, the J end lost 4 bases, and 22 bases lay between the germline ends. This chain's CDR3 is CASRYRASESGYEQYF. The CDR3 DNA reads as TGCGCCAGCAGGTACCGGGCCTCGGAGAGCGGGTACGAGCAGTACTTC.

This clonotype was seen at least ten times. The CDR3 nucleotides read TGTGCCAGCAGCTTGGGAGGGACGGTTCAAGAGACCCAGTACTTC. As protein: CASSLGGTVQETQYF. This chain joins TRBV7-2 and TRBJ2-5; 7 bases are a match to TRBD2. CDR3 size: 15 residues. V trimming: 3 bases; J trimming: 2 bases; junction bases outside the gene matches: 6. Looked up from germline, CDR1 is SGHTA and CDR2 is FQGNSA.

The sample holds many counts of this clonotype. V usage is TRBV5-1 and J usage is TRBJ2-5; 10 nucleotides agree with TRBD1. The germline V gene has CDR1 SGHRS and CDR2 YFSETQ. V shed 2 bases and J 5 bases; nucleotides not matched to a gene: 6. The CDR3 contains 15 residues. Here the CDR3 DNA reads TGCGCCAGCAGCTTTACTGGACAGGGGGGGGAGACCCAGTACTTC. Translating gives CASSFTGQGGETQYF. The variable domain in full, with the rest retrieved from reference TRBV5-1 and TRBJ2-5, is KAGVTQTPRYLIKTRGQQVTLSCSPISGHRSVSWYQQTPGQGLQFLFEYFSETQRNKGNFPGRFSGRQFSNSRSEMNVSTLELGDSALYLCASSFTGQGGETQYFGPGTRLLVL.

The genes are TRBV4-1 and TRBJ2-6; D possibly corresponds to TRBD1 (6 bases). The V gene lost 0 bases and the J gene lost 0 bases, with 12 bases spanning the gap. Germline assignment: CDR1 MGHRA and CDR2 YSYEKL. CDR3 length equals 18 residues. CDR3 in amino acids: CASSQEGQGYSGANVLTF. CDR3 sequence (DNA): TGCGCCAGCAGCCAAGAGGGACAAGGCTACTCTGGGGCCAACGTCCTGACTTTC.

The chain links TRBV20-1 to TRBJ2-7; 11 bases fit TRBD2. The CDR3 runs 19 residues. J gave up 3 bases and V 2 bases, and 18 bases lay outside the gene matches. From germline, CDR1 is DFQATT and CDR2 SNEGSKA (reference sequence). CDR3 protein: CSARQSSVAGGTGLYEQYF. CDR3 DNA: TGCAGTGCTAGACAATCCTCAGTAGCGGGAGGGACGGGACTCTACGAGCAGTACTTC.

There are a few counts of this clonotype. The chain uses TRBV27 and TRBJ1-2; 8 bases match TRBD1. V dropped 2 bases and J dropped 4; count of bases not matched to a gene: 12. The V gene's germline CDR1 is MNHEY and CDR2 SMNVEV (reference sequence). There are 17 residues in the CDR3. CDR3 DNA: TGTGCCAGCAGTTTAAGACGCGGACAGGGCAATTTCTATGGCTACACCTTC. It is translated as CASSLRRGQGNFYGYTF.

The rearrangement joins TRBV15 to TRBJ1-4; D call uncertain. Germline V gene lookup returns CDR1 LNHNV and CDR2 YYDKDF (reference sequence). The CDR3 runs 14 residues. The germline V and J ends were trimmed by 0 bases and 15 bases, with 17 bases remaining between them. The chain's CDR3 is CATSRDLKGDRLFF. The CDR3, as DNA: TGTGCCACCAGCAGAGATCTTAAGGGCGACCGATTGTTTTTT.

This clonotype was recorded many times. V and J are TRBV5-6 and TRBJ2-1; 9 bases line up with TRBD1. With 2 bases clipped from V and 5 bases from J, the junction kept 8 bases outside the gene matches. This CDR3 comprises 16 residues. Per the germline V gene, CDR1 is SGHDT and CDR2 is YYEEEE. The CDR3 DNA follows: TGTGCCAGCAGCTTTATTCCGGGACAGGGTGACAATGAGCAGTTCTTC. This encodes CASSFIPGQGDNEQFF.

CDR3 sequence (DNA): TGTGCCATCAGTGAGCCCGGGCAGGGTGAAAAACTGTTTTTT. This translates into CAISEPGQGEKLFF. V gene TRBV10-3 combines with J gene TRBJ1-4; TRBD1 might be the D (5 bases). This CDR3 comprises 14 residues. The germline gives CDR1 ENHRY, CDR2 SYGVKD. V lost 2 bases, J lost 7 bases, and 11 bases lay in between.

Many counts were recorded for this clonotype. V is TRBV28 and J is TRBJ2-7; D is ambiguous. The CDR3 is made up of 16 amino acids. CDR1 and CDR2 from the germline V gene are MDHEN and SYDVKM. V was clipped by 2 bases and J by 1 base, with 15 bases between them. The CDR3 reads CASSLDSWQDSYEQYF. DNA for the CDR3: TGTGCCAGCAGTTTAGATTCGTGGCAGGATTCCTACGAGCAGTACTTC.